In its sample, the clone carrying this TCR beta chain was seen many times. No antigen is known for it. The CDR3 regions of TCR beta were amplified from RNA transcripts. RT-PCR in the first round (using the HTBI primer set) targeted the TCR CDR3. TCRdb analysed the multiplex PCR reads with MiXCR anew, one entry per CDR3 protein. This table has 500,000 to 550,000 distinct CDR3 sequences, less than 25% appearing once. The data stem from a study of T cells in Graves' hyperthyroidism and ophthalmopathy. Across the whole study: The blood sample was taken at first diagnosis, before treatment began. General study findings and limits: Among clonotypes expanded in thyroid above 0.001, most were also found in blood.

Trimming shortened V by 5 bases and J by 5 bases, and 10 bases separated the two germline ends. CDR3 length: 13 amino acids. Diagnosis relied on clinical symptoms, serum thyroxine and TRAb, thyroid ultrasound and orbital computed tomography. This TCR was sampled from a man younger than 30 with Graves' hyperthyroidism. The sequenced material came from blood. The chain is built from TRBV12-3 or TRBV12-4 and TRBJ1-5; D may be TRBD1 (6 bases). Written as DNA, the CDR3 is TGTGCCAGCAGTATAGAGGGGGATCAGCCCCAGCATTTT. As protein: CASSIEGDQPQHF.